What follows describes a single T cell receptor (beta chain). Its antigen is unknown. Assay used: immunoSEQ multiplex PCR; TCRdb lists only in-frame clones, some missing. The sample consists of 210,000 or so clones, 88% of them appearing once. The entry originates in a study of cytomegalovirus exposure and HLA in healthy donors. Study-level information: The platform used for the roughly 130 validation repertoires matched that of the 500 to 850 first-cohort repertoires, a later analysis reported.

Findings and caveats of the study: For cytomegalovirus status, the classifier reportedly gave diagnoses with high specificity and sensitivity. Cytomegalovirus-associated status was assigned to approximately 160 TCR beta chains. Later, an analysis found that TCR clusters from the first cohort tended to co-occur in the 120 or so validation repertoires.

Sequencing was performed on PBMCs. The clonotype originates from a young woman in good health and CMV-seronegative.

This CDR3 reads CASGLAGGSYNEQFF. The CDR3 nucleotides are TGTGCTAGTGGATTAGCGGGAGGGTCCTACAATGAGCAGTTCTTC. The rearrangement links TRBV12-5 to TRBJ2-1; 11 positions match TRBD2. Unmatched junction bases numbered 2, after V lost 6 bases and J lost 1 base. The CDR3 covers 15 residues. CDR1 is LGHNT, CDR2 FRNRAP, per germline.